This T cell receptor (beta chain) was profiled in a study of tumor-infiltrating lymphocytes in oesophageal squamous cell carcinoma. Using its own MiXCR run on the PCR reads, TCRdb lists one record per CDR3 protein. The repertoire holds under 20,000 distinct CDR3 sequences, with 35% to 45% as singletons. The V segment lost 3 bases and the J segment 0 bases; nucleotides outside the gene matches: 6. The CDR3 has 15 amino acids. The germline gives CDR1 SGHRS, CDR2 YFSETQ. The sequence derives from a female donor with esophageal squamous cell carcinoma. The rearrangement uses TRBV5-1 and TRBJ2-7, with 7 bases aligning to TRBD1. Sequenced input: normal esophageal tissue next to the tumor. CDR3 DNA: TGCGCCAGCAGCTCCAGGGACAGCAACTCCTACGAGCAGTACTTC. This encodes CASSSRDSNSYEQYF.